This note documents a single TCR beta chain sequence. The data stem from a study of blood T cell repertoires in COVID-19. The repertoire was sequenced with immunoSEQ multiplex PCR; TCRdb's copy has only in-frame clones and lacks some. This table has 330,000 or so clones, 80% to 90% appearing once. Germline V gene data show CDR1 as SGHNT and CDR2 as YYREEE (reference sequence). The CDR3 length is 20 residues. The trim removed 4 bases at V and 1 base at J, leaving 15 bases unmatched. This TCR was sampled from a man aged 30 to 39 with COVID-19, enrolled during active disease. This chain connects TRBV5-4 to TRBJ2-3, with 13 bases that match TRBD2. Sequencing was performed on peripheral blood. In DNA, the CDR3 is TGTGCCAGCAGCCCAAACCTGTGGACTAGCGGGGGTTTTCGCACAGATACGCAGTATTTT. It codes for CASSPNLWTSGGFRTDTQYF.